The entry below describes one TCR beta chain. The V gene's germline CDR1 is LNHDA and CDR2 SQIVND (reference sequence). The CDR3 is made up of 13 amino acids. Trimming cost V 10 bases and J 0 bases, with 12 bases left between them. The assay was immunoSEQ multiplex PCR, and TCRdb's table has in-frame clones only and misses some. In the table there are millions of clones, around nine tenths of which are singletons. The sample comes from a study of shared clonotypes between healthy human individuals. Study-wide context: Researchers assigned three CD4 naive, three CD4 memory, two CD8 naive and one CD8 memory plate to each donor.

The J gene is TRBJ1-1, the V gene TRBV19, with D uncertain. This receptor was taken from a man between 18 and 29 years old in good health. The specimen sequenced was naive CD4+ T cells sorted from blood. Subset indicated: CD45RA+ positively selected. As DNA, the CDR3 is TGTGCCACCGGCCTACGGATGAACACTGAAGCTTTCTTT. It specifies CATGLRMNTEAFF.